Included here is one TCR beta chain sequence, with context. The data were taken from a study of patients and donors after allogeneic stem cell transplantation. The CDR3 runs 17 residues. Germline CDR1 and CDR2: SQVTM and ANQGSEA. The junction had 14 bases not matched to a gene; V was cut back by 3 bases and J by 6 bases. MiXCR, run by TCRdb on the RT-PCR reads, gives a single entry per CDR3 protein. The table lists about 960,000 distinct CDR3 sequences, about 20% of them singletons. The sample taken for sequencing was blood, either unsorted or a sorted T cell fraction (not recorded which). The origin of this receptor is a human donor who was either an allogeneic HSCT recipient or a stem cell or donor lymphocyte infusion donor (not recorded which). It is not recorded whose cells these are; they may come from a transplant donor. The chain uses TRBV29-1 and TRBJ2-2; TRBD2 agrees at 9 bases. CDR3 in amino acids: CSVESPRQRGASGELFF. CDR3 nucleotides: TGCAGCGTTGAGAGTCCTAGGCAGCGGGGGGCATCCGGGGAGCTGTTTTTT.